The 8 T cell receptor beta chains listed next were all sequenced from one sample in a study of tumor-infiltrating lymphocytes in primary liver carcinoma. Total RNA and DNA came together from approximately 22-30 mg of bulk tissue without cell sorting. Using a constant-region primer together with ProtoScript II reverse transcriptase, TCR beta cDNA was made from 500 to 650 ng of total RNA. Three nested multiplex PCR rounds, a slightly modified ARM-PCR method, built the TCR beta libraries. The opening two PCR rounds, around 9 cycles each, paired TRBV1-TRBV30 forward primers with a C-beta reverse primer. TCRdb re-called the multiplex PCR reads with MiXCR, one entry per CDR3 protein. The sample contains about 66,000 distinct CDR3 sequences, roughly 70% of which appear only once. The sample comprised liver tumor tissue from sampling region 4. Noted subset: tumor region T4, right-lateral pole. These TCRs come from a man aged 35-49 years with primary liver carcinoma and hepatitis B virus infection.

Turning to this clonotype: Its ends do not fully match the called genes, so a read error is possible. The chain recombines TRBV6-6 with TRBJ2-4, with D possibly being TRBD1 (5 bases). There are 17 residues in the CDR3. Germline CDR1 and CDR2: MNHNY and SVGAGI (reference sequence). CDR3 sequence reads: CVSSYSTPGIAKNIQYF. Written as DNA, the CDR3 is TGTGTCAGCAGTTACTCGACGCCAGGGATCGCCAAAAACATTCAGTACTTC.

This clonotype was counted only a few times. The junction differs from germline at one of its ends, possibly a read error. This sequence joins TRBV6-1 and TRBJ2-7, with 9 bases that match TRBD1. Looked up from germline, CDR1 is MNHNS and CDR2 is SASEGT. The CDR3 runs 13 residues. The chain's CDR3 is CASSDGDRAEQYF. The CDR3, as DNA: TGTGCCAGCAGTGACGGGGACAGGGCCGAGCAGTATTTC.

The sample holds one count of this clonotype. This rearrangement joins TRBV4-3 to TRBJ2-7; D is unresolved. The CDR3 is 13 amino acids. Trimming took 3 bases from V and 1 from J, leaving 7 bases between them. Germline-derived CDR1 and CDR2 are LGHNA and YSLEER. CDR3 in amino acids: CASSHDLSYEQYF. As DNA, the CDR3 is TGCGCCAGCAGCCACGATCTATCCTACGAGCAGTACTTC.

A note on this clonotype: One junction end does not reproduce the germline sequence, and a read error may be involved. The chain has TRBV6-5 and TRBJ1-6, with unresolved D. In germline, CDR1 is MNHEY, CDR2 SVGAGI. The CDR3 contains 14 residues. Written as DNA, the CDR3 is TGTGCCAACAGTTACCCGGGGTTGAACTCACCCCTCCACTTT. Amino acids: CANSYPGLNSPLHF.

As regards this clonotype: A much larger clonotype is one base distant, so this may be a read error. The rearrangement joins TRBV5-4 to TRBJ1-1; D remains unclear. V was cut by 5 bases and J by 0 bases, with 8 bases left in between. CDR1 SGHNT and CDR2 YYREEE come from the germline V gene (reference sequence). This CDR3 has 13 amino acids. CDR3 DNA: TGTGCCAGCAGAGTAGGGTTGAACACTGAAGCTTTCTTT. It codes for CASRVGLNTEAFF.

With respect to this clonotype: A read error may be the cause here, since a much bigger clone is one base away. The chain carries TRBV5-6 and TRBJ2-7; the D gene could be TRBD1 or TRBD2 (5 bases each). The germline V gene has CDR1 SGHDT and CDR2 YYEEEE. The CDR3 loop spans 15 amino acids. This CDR3 reads CAGSFRGTGFYGQYF. In DNA, the CDR3 is TGTGCCGGCAGCTTTAGAGGGACGGGGTTCTACGGGCAGTACTTC. Full variable domain (remainder filled in from reference TRBV5-6 and TRBJ2-7): DAGVTQSPTHLIKTRGQQVTLRCSPKSGHDTVSWYQQALGQGPQFIFQYYEEEERQRGNFPDRFSGHQFPNYSSELNVNALLLGDSALYLCAGSFRGTGFYGQYFGPGTRLTVT.

Concerning this clonotype itself: Since the CDR3 does not end with the conserved phenylalanine or tryptophan, this likely comes from a read error. This chain uses TRBV30 with TRBJ2-2, with 10 bases fitting TRBD2. Germline assignment: CDR1 GTSNPN and CDR2 SVGIG (reference sequence). Trimming cost V 4 bases and J 4 bases; bases outside gene matches: 12. The CDR3 consists of 17 residues. The CDR3 DNA is TGTGCCTGGACTGGTAGCGGGAGGCCGATAAGCACCGGGGAGCTGTTTTAT. Residues: CAWTGSGRPISTGELFY.

Concerning this clonotype itself: At one end the junction does not follow the germline gene, possibly because of a read error. The genes are TRBV10-3 and TRBJ2-2; 9 positions agree with TRBD2. This CDR3 is built from 16 residues. Germline CDR1 is ENHRY and CDR2 is SYGVKD. CDR3 DNA sequence: TGTGTCACCTCGATAGCGGGAGAAGGGATCACCGGGGAACTGTTTTTT. The encoded protein is CVTSIAGEGITGELFF.